What follows is one T cell receptor (beta chain) and its context. No antigen is known for it. This entry comes from a study of CD8+ T cells in alopecia areata. Study in general: Treated patients were scored for severity by percent of scalp affected.

The J segment lost 10 bases and the V segment lost 10 bases, leaving 9 bases of the junction unmatched. Germline values: CDR1 MNHNY, CDR2 SVGAGI (reference sequence). The CDR3 totals 13 residues. Treatment of the sample: oral pan-JAK inhibitor, 5-10 mg twice daily. The study team obtained lesional scalp punch biopsies and peripheral blood from alopecia areata patients. Using a FACSAria, the CD4+ and CD8+ T cells were sorted from the PBMCs. Extracted RNA was reverse transcribed, and the resulting cDNA served as sequencing template. Method: immunoSEQ multiplex PCR; TCRdb's copy keeps in-frame clones and lacks some. The table shows 150,000 to 200,000 clones, with about three fifths occurring only once. Study findings and constraints: Alopecia totalis/universalis scalp especially showed more expanded CD8+ clones than normal scalp.

V usage is TRBV6-6 and J usage is TRBJ1-6, with 8 bases lining up with TRBD1. The sequence came from a human donor with alopecia areata. This material consisted of CD4+ T cells sorted from blood, taken at week 4, from a patient treated with tofacitinib. The CDR3 protein is CATHGQGGSPLHF. As DNA, the CDR3 is TGTGCCACCCACGGACAGGGAGGCTCACCCCTCCACTTT.